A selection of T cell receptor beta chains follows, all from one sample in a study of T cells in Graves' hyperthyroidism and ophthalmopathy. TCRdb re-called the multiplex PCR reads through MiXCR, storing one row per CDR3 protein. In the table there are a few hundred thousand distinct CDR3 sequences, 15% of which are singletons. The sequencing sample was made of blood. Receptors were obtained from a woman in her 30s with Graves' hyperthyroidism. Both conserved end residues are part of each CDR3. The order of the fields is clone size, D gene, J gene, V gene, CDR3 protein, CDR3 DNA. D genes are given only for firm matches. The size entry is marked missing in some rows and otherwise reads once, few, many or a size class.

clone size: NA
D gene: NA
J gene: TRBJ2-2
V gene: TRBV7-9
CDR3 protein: CASSLKEGSRDTGELFF
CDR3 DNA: TGTGCCAGCAGCTTAAAAGAGGGTTCGAGGGACACCGGGGAGCTGTTTTTT

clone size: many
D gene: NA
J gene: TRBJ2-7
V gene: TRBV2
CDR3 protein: CASFLGGPYEQYF
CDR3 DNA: TGTGCCAGCTTCTTGGGGGGGCCCTACGAGCAGTACTTC

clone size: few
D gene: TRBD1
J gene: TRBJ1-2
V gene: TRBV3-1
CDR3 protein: CASSLQGRMGGYTF
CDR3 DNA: TGTGCCAGCAGCCTACAGGGGAGGATGGGTGGCTACACCTTC

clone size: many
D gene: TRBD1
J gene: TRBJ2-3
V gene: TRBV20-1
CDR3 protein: CSTTGGESADTQYF
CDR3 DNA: TGCAGTACAACAGGGGGCGAGTCCGCAGATACGCAGTATTTT

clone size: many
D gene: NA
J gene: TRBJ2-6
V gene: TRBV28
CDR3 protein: CASSLLQGKAGANVLTF
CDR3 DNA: TGTGCCAGCAGTTTATTGCAGGGCAAGGCTGGGGCCAACGTCCTGACTTTC

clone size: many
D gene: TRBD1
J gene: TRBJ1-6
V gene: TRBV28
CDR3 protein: CASTGQGGSPLHF
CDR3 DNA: TGTGCCAGCACGGGACAGGGAGGTTCACCCCTCCACTTT

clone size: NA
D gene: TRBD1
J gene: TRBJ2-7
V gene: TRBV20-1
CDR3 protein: CSANPRDRVIGEQYF
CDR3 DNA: TGCAGTGCCAACCCGCGGGACAGGGTCATTGGCGAGCAGTACTTC

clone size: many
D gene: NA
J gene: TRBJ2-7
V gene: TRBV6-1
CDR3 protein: CASKQGAYEQYF
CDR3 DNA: TGTGCCAGCAAGCAGGGAGCCTACGAGCAGTACTTC

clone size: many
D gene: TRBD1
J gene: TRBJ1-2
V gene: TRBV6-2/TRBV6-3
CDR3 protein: CASRDDRAGYTF
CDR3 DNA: TGTGCCAGCAGGGACGACAGGGCGGGCTACACCTTC

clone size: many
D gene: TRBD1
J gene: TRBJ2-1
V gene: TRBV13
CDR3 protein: CASSFQGVTYNEQFF
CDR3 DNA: TGTGCCAGCAGCTTCCAGGGGGTCACCTACAATGAGCAGTTCTTC

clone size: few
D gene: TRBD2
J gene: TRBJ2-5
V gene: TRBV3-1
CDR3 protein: CASSQDTLAGVETQYF
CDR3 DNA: TGTGCCAGCAGCCAAGATACGCTAGCGGGAGTTGAGACCCAGTACTTC

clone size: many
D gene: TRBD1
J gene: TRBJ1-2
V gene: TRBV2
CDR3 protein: CASRRGTGDGYTF
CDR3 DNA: TGTGCCAGCAGGAGGGGGACAGGGGATGGCTACACCTTC

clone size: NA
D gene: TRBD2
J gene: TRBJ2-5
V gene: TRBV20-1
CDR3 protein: CSAPGGGGKETQYF
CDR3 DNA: TGCAGTGCCCCCGGGGGGGGCGGGAAAGAGACCCAGTACTTC

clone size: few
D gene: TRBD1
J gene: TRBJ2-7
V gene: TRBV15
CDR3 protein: CATSSDRGQGSYEQYF
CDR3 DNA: TGTGCCACCAGCAGCGATCGGGGACAGGGGAGTTACGAGCAGTACTTC

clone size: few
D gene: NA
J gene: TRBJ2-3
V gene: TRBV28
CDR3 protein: CASTLGRSTDTQYF
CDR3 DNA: TGTGCCAGCACCTTGGGGAGGAGCACAGATACGCAGTATTTT

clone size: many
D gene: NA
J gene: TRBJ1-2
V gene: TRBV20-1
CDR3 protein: CSARDFPYGYTF
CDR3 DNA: TGCAGTGCTAGAGATTTCCCCTATGGCTACACCTTC

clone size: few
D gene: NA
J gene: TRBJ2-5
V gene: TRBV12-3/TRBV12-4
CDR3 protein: CASKGSAFQETQYF
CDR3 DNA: TGTGCCAGCAAGGGCAGTGCTTTCCAAGAGACCCAGTACTTC

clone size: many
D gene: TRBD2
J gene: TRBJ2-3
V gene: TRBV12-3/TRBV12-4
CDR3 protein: CASSVIAGRITDTQYF
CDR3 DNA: TGTGCCAGCAGTGTAATAGCGGGCAGAATCACAGATACGCAGTATTTT

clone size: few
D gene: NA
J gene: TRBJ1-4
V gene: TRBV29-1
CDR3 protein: CSVGSGTETPKLFF
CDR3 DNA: TGCAGCGTTGGATCGGGGACCGAGACGCCAAAACTGTTTTTT

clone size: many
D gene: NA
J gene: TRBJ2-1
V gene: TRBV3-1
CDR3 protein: CASSQGWEQFF
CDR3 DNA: TGTGCCAGCAGCCAAGGATGGGAGCAGTTCTTC